The 20 T cell receptor beta chains below come from one sample, sequenced in a study of blood T cell repertoires in COVID-19. Method: immunoSEQ multiplex PCR; TCRdb's copy keeps in-frame clones and lacks some. The sample lists around 180,000 clones; approximately 90% were seen once. Input material: peripheral blood. The receptors stem from a human donor in a cohort sampled during active COVID-19.

This clone was seen only once. The gene calls are TRBV18 and TRBJ2-7, with 9 bases lining up with TRBD2. CDR1 is KGHSH, CDR2 LQKENI, per germline. Losses at the gene ends were 1 base for V and 2 bases for J; bases not matched to a gene: 6. This CDR3 has 16 amino acids. The CDR3 loop is CASSPLAGAPAYEQYF. The CDR3 region has the DNA TGTGCCAGCTCACCACTAGCGGGGGCCCCCGCCTACGAGCAGTACTTC.

The chain recombines TRBV5-6 with TRBJ2-3, with D possibly being TRBD1 (5 bases). Germline CDR1 is SGHDT and CDR2 is YYEEEE. This CDR3 has 13 residues. Deletions cut 2 bases from V and 7 bases from J, with 11 bases between. The CDR3 here is CASSLSLGHTQYF. The CDR3, as DNA: TGTGCCAGCAGCTTAAGCCTGGGGCATACGCAGTATTTT.

V is TRBV7-4 and J is TRBJ1-2, with 11 bases identical to TRBD1. Germline-derived CDR1 and CDR2 are SGHVT and SQSDAQ. V was clipped by 5 bases and J by 4 bases; unmatched bases: 12. The CDR3 contains 17 residues. The DNA of the CDR3 is TGTGCCAGCAGCCACGGACAGGGGGCTGTCCTTAGCTATGGCTACACCTTC. This translates into CASSHGQGAVLSYGYTF.

The chain couples TRBV20-1 to TRBJ2-7, with TRBD2 identical over 13 bases. The junction had 6 bases not matched to a gene; V was cut back by 3 bases and J by 4 bases. CDR1 DFQATT and CDR2 SNEGSKA come from the germline V gene (reference sequence). This CDR3 has 15 amino acids. This chain's CDR3 is CSASGTSGKGYEQYF. CDR3 sequence (DNA): TGCAGTGCTAGTGGGACTAGCGGGAAGGGGTACGAGCAGTACTTC.

The gene calls are TRBV19 and TRBJ2-7, with 7 bases that match TRBD1. V lost 7 bases, J lost 2 bases, and 2 bases stayed unmatched. This CDR3 comprises 12 residues. Germline lookup yields CDR1 LNHDA and CDR2 SQIVND (reference sequence). In DNA form, the CDR3 reads TGTGCCAGTAAGGGACAGACCTACGAGCAGTACTTC. Protein product: CASKGQTYEQYF. Full variable domain (rest looked up from reference TRBV19 and TRBJ2-7): DGGITQSPKYLFRKEGQNVTLSCEQNLNHDAMYWYRQDPGQGLRLIYYSQIVNDFQKGDIAEGYSVSREKKESFPLTVTSAQKNPTAFYLCASKGQTYEQYFGPGTRLTVT.

The rearrangement links TRBV7-9 to TRBJ2-7, with TRBD1 matching 7 bases. From germline, CDR1 is SEHNR and CDR2 FQNEAQ (reference sequence). V trimming: 5 bases; J trimming: 2 bases; junction bases outside the gene matches: 6. The CDR3 extends over 14 amino acids. Written as DNA, the CDR3 is TGTGCCAGCAGCCCAGAGACAGGGCCCTACGAGCAGTACTTC. Translating it yields CASSPETGPYEQYF.

This rearrangement joins TRBV5-1 to TRBJ1-3; D gene uncertain. This CDR3 spans 15 amino acids. The ends were cut back, 0 bases at V and 1 base at J, with 8 bases in the middle. Germline assignment: CDR1 SGHRS and CDR2 YFSETQ. CDR3 sequence reads: CASSLGRESGNTIYF. The CDR3 bases are TGCGCCAGCAGCTTGGGTAGGGAGTCTGGAAACACCATATATTTT. Using reference TRBV5-1 and TRBJ1-3 for the parts outside the CDR3, the full variable domain is KAGVTQTPRYLIKTRGQQVTLSCSPISGHRSVSWYQQTPGQGLQFLFEYFSETQRNKGNFPGRFSGRQFSNSRSEMNVSTLELGDSALYLCASSLGRESGNTIYFGEGSWLTVV.

The V gene is TRBV10-3, the J gene TRBJ2-7, with 11 bases matching TRBD1. Germline-derived CDR1 and CDR2 are ENHRY and SYGVKD. This CDR3 has 13 residues. V lost 10 bases to trimming and J lost 2 bases; unmatched junction nucleotides: 4. The CDR3: CAKQGQGAYEQYF. The CDR3 DNA reads TGTGCCAAACAGGGACAGGGGGCCTACGAGCAGTACTTC.

The chain joins TRBV29-1 to TRBJ2-1; 7 bases line up with TRBD2. This CDR3 is 13 amino acids long. CDR1 is SQVTM, CDR2 ANQGSEA, per germline. Germline trimming cut 3 bases from V and 15 bases from J; bases unmatched to any gene: 14. The CDR3 sequence: CSVDGRDPGLLFF. As DNA, the CDR3 is TGCAGCGTTGATGGGAGGGACCCCGGCTTATTGTTCTTC.

V is TRBV24-1 and J is TRBJ2-3; tentative D call: TRBD2 (6 bases). With 3 bases removed from V and 0 bases from J, the gap between germline ends came to 12 bases. The length of the CDR3 is 16 residues. CDR1 is KGHDR and CDR2 is SFDVKD in the germline V gene. In nucleotides, the CDR3 is TGTGCCACCAGTGATCCCACAGCGGGTAGCACAGATACGCAGTATTTT. Translating it yields CATSDPTAGSTDTQYF.

The V gene is TRBV11-3, the J gene TRBJ1-3; D is perhaps TRBD1 (6 bases). V was trimmed by 2 bases and J by 2 bases, leaving 7 bases between them. Per the germline V gene, CDR1 is SGHNT and CDR2 is YENEEA. CDR3 length: 14 amino acids. In nucleotides, the CDR3 is TGTGCCAGCAGCTTACAGGGGACTGGAAACACCATATATTTT. Its protein is CASSLQGTGNTIYF.

The CDR3 DNA sequence: TGTGCCAGCAGGCCTAGCGGAGGTTACGAGCAGTACTTC. Its protein product is CASRPSGGYEQYF. The rearrangement uses TRBV27 and TRBJ2-7; TRBD2 matches at 7 bases. CDR3 length equals 13 residues. Germline trimming cut 6 bases from V and 4 bases from J; bases unmatched to any gene: 6. Germline V gene lookup returns CDR1 MNHEY and CDR2 SMNVEV (reference sequence).

This clone has just one count. The chain has TRBV30 and TRBJ2-1; tentatively, D is TRBD2 (5 bases). CDR1 is GTSNPN and CDR2 is SVGIG in the germline V gene (reference sequence). The CDR3 covers 13 residues. V was shortened by 2 bases and J by 2 bases, with 7 bases between the two germline ends. The CDR3 DNA reads TGTGCCTGGAGTCGCGGGCCCTACAATGAGCAGTTCTTC. Translating it yields CAWSRGPYNEQFF.

This clone was observed a single time. The V call is TRBV5-6, the J call TRBJ2-7, with D possibly matching TRBD2 (5 bases). There are 12 residues in the CDR3. V lost 5 bases and J lost 3, with 9 bases in between. Germline CDR1 and CDR2: SGHDT and YYEEEE. For the CDR3, the DNA is TGTGCCAGCAGTGTCGGGAACTACGAGCAGTACTTC. The encoded protein is CASSVGNYEQYF.

The chain has TRBV5-1 and TRBJ1-2, with TRBD1 identical over 7 bases. This CDR3 is built from 16 residues. The germline gives CDR1 SGHRS, CDR2 YFSETQ. Germline trimming cut 2 bases from V and 6 bases from J; bases unmatched to any gene: 13. The CDR3 reads CASSFRQYGTENGYTF. The CDR3 DNA follows: TGCGCCAGCAGCTTTCGGCAGTACGGGACAGAGAATGGCTACACCTTC.

This clone was observed a single time. The rearrangement joins TRBV18 to TRBJ2-1; TRBD2 agrees at 11 bases. CDR3 length: 16 amino acids. Germline CDR1 KGHSH, CDR2 LQKENI. After removal of 2 bases from V and 4 bases from J, the junction contained 4 bases not matched to a gene. For the CDR3, the DNA is TGTGCCAGCTCACCAGACGCTAGCGGGGGGTACAATGAGCAGTTCTTC. Translation gives CASSPDASGGYNEQFF. The whole variable domain, remainder taken from reference TRBV18 and TRBJ2-1, is NAGVMQNPRHLVRRRGQEARLRCSPMKGHSHVYWYRQLPEEGLKFMVYLQKENIIDESGMPKERFSAEFPKEGPSILRIQQVVRGDSAAYFCASSPDASGGYNEQFFGPGTRLTVL.

On this clone itself: A read error may account for a junction end that differs from germline. The V call is TRBV27, the J call TRBJ2-1; TRBD2 agrees at 14 bases. CDR3 length: 17 residues. The V gene's germline CDR1 is MNHEY and CDR2 SMNVEV (reference sequence). The chain's CDR3 is CASSLSWDSGTSGRMLF. The CDR3 DNA reads as TGTGCCAGCAGTTTATCCTGGGATTCCGGGACTAGCGGGAGAATGCTCTTC.

CDR3 sequence: CASSGLDSSFYGYTF. CDR3 DNA: TGTGCCAGCAGCGGACTGGACAGTTCTTTCTATGGCTACACCTTC. The genes are TRBV9 and TRBJ1-2, with a weak D call TRBD1 (6 bases). Germline loops: CDR1 SGDLS, CDR2 YYNGEE. This CDR3 region has 15 residues. V was shortened by 3 bases and J by 4 bases, with 16 bases between the two germline ends.

V gene TRBV12-3 or TRBV12-4 combines with J gene TRBJ2-1; D may be TRBD2 (6 bases). V lost 7 bases and J 10 bases, leaving 17 bases between the germline ends. The CDR3 runs 13 residues. The CDR3 here is CASNLEGTREQFF. As DNA, the CDR3 is TGTGCCAGCAACTTGGAGGGGACCAGGGAGCAGTTCTTC.

The chain combines TRBV2 with TRBJ1-2, with a tentative D call TRBD1 (5 bases). In germline, CDR1 is SNHLY, CDR2 FYNNEI. Trimming left V 6 bases short and J 6 bases short, with 11 bases between. This CDR3 region has 12 residues. CDR3 amino acids: CASRETENGYTF. CDR3 in DNA: TGTGCCAGCAGGGAGACAGAAAATGGCTACACCTTC.